This TCR beta chain was found in a study of cytomegalovirus exposure and HLA in healthy donors. CDR1 MDHEN and CDR2 SYDVKM come from the germline V gene. Germline trimming cut 3 bases from V and 7 bases from J; bases unmatched to any gene: 9. The CDR3 spans 16 residues. 60 Vbeta and 13 Jbeta primers were used in PCR. Generated by immunoSEQ multiplex PCR, the TCRdb table keeps only in-frame clones and is missing some. The sample holds around 170,000 clones; 82% are singletons and the top ten take 1.5%. J is TRBJ1-1 and V is TRBV28, with TRBD1 matching over 12 bases. This clonotype was sampled from a man in his forties or fifties in good health and CMV-seronegative. The sample taken for sequencing was PBMCs. The CDR3 protein is CASSLPGQGAFGEAFF. Written as DNA, the CDR3 is TGTGCCAGCAGTTTGCCGGGACAGGGGGCTTTTGGTGAAGCTTTCTTT.